The 19 T cell receptor beta chains reported below all come from one sample, sequenced in a study of blood T cell repertoires in COVID-19. Using immunoSEQ multiplex PCR, the repertoire was profiled, and TCRdb retains in-frame clones only, with some absent. This table holds some 80,000 clones, about 90% found once. The sequenced sample consisted of peripheral blood. These receptors originate from a human donor in a cohort sampled during active COVID-19.

This clone came up once. V and J are TRBV4-3 and TRBJ1-6, with 8 bases that match TRBD1. V lost 9 bases and J lost 6; bases outside the gene matches: 7. The CDR3 consists of 14 residues. In germline, CDR1 is LGHNA, CDR2 YSLEER. Here the CDR3 reads CASSKQGGNSPLHF. The CDR3 nucleotides are TGCGCCAGTTCGAAACAGGGGGGTAATTCACCCCTCCACTTT.

The J gene is TRBJ2-1, the V gene TRBV7-9; 9 bases are a match to TRBD2. CDR1 SEHNR and CDR2 FQNEAQ come from the germline V gene (reference sequence). After removal of 2 bases from V and 0 bases from J, the junction contained 8 bases not matched to a gene. The CDR3 totals 18 residues. This CDR3 reads CASSLWVTSGSSYNEQFF. CDR3 in DNA: TGTGCCAGCAGCTTATGGGTGACTAGCGGAAGCTCCTACAATGAGCAGTTCTTC.

This clone has just one count. The chain employs TRBV7-3 and TRBJ2-5; D is perhaps TRBD2 (6 bases). This CDR3 has 14 amino acids. Trimming shortened V by 2 bases and J by 5 bases, and 12 bases separated the two germline ends. CDR1 and CDR2 (germline): SGHTA, FQGTGA. The CDR3 DNA reads TGTGCCAGCAGCTTAGGCGGGAATGCCGAGACCCAGTACTTC. This encodes CASSLGGNAETQYF.

V is TRBV19 and J is TRBJ2-7; D is undetermined. Germline CDR1 and CDR2: LNHDA and SQIVND (reference sequence). The CDR3 runs 14 residues. Trimming shortened V by 3 bases and J by 0 bases, and 9 bases separated the two germline ends. In nucleotides, the CDR3 is TGTGCCAGTAGTATCATGGGCAGCTCCTACGAGCAGTACTTC. Encoded protein: CASSIMGSSYEQYF.

This clone has only one observation. The rearrangement links TRBV27 to TRBJ2-5; 7 bases align to TRBD1. V lost 3 bases and J lost 4; bases outside the gene matches: 8. CDR3 length equals 15 residues. Germline CDR1 MNHEY, CDR2 SMNVEV (reference sequence). The CDR3 protein is CASSLTRQGGETQYF. CDR3 nucleotide sequence: TGTGCCAGCAGTTTGACAAGACAGGGCGGAGAGACCCAGTACTTC.

The chain has TRBV6-5 and TRBJ2-2, with D perhaps matching TRBD2 (6 bases). This CDR3 region has 16 residues. CDR1 and CDR2 from the germline V gene are MNHEY and SVGAGI. The V end was cut by 4 bases, the J end by 2 bases, with 14 bases between. This chain's CDR3 is CASSSPAGVNTGELFF. The CDR3 bases are TGTGCCAGCAGTTCCCCAGCGGGCGTAAACACCGGGGAGCTGTTTTTT.

The chain employs TRBV5-6 and TRBJ1-4; tentatively, D is TRBD1 (5 bases). CDR3 length equals 14 residues. V shed 4 bases and J shed 5 bases, with 12 bases lying between them. Germline loops: CDR1 SGHDT, CDR2 YYEEEE. CDR3 sequence reads: CASSTPGLNEKLFF. The CDR3 region has the DNA TGTGCCAGCAGCACCCCAGGGCTGAATGAAAAACTGTTTTTT.

This rearrangement joins TRBV19 to TRBJ1-6; D uncertain. The CDR3 covers 15 residues. Between the trimmed V and J ends, which lost 6 bases and 0 bases, there was a span of 9 bases. Germline V gene lookup returns CDR1 LNHDA and CDR2 SQIVND (reference sequence). The CDR3 nucleotides are TGTGCCAGTAGGGTGCCGAGCTCCTATAATTCACCCCTCCACTTT. Translation gives CASRVPSSYNSPLHF.

The chain uses TRBV28 and TRBJ1-2; a possible D gene is TRBD1 (6 bases). Germline-derived CDR1 and CDR2 are MDHEN and SYDVKM. V was shortened by 7 bases and J by 7 bases, with 16 bases between the two germline ends. The CDR3 extends over 13 amino acids. Written as DNA, the CDR3 is TGTGCCAGCAAGATAAGCGGGGGGCCTGGCTACACCTTC. Translated: CASKISGGPGYTF.

The rearrangement links TRBV19 to TRBJ1-1, with TRBD1 as a possible D gene (6 bases). The V end lost 6 bases, the J end lost 1 base, and 15 bases lay between the germline ends. Germline CDR1 LNHDA, CDR2 SQIVND (reference sequence). This CDR3 has 15 amino acids. As DNA, the CDR3 is TGTGCCAGTAGCAGGGTCGACAGGAAGAACACTGAAGCTTTCTTT. This codes for CASSRVDRKNTEAFF. Filled out from reference TRBV19 and TRBJ1-1, the complete variable domain reads DGGITQSPKYLFRKEGQNVTLSCEQNLNHDAMYWYRQDPGQGLRLIYYSQIVNDFQKGDIAEGYSVSREKKESFPLTVTSAQKNPTAFYLCASSRVDRKNTEAFFGQGTRLTVV.

The V call is TRBV4-2, the J call TRBJ2-7; 10 bases line up with TRBD1. The CDR3 spans 15 residues. The germline V gene has CDR1 LGHNA and CDR2 YNFKEQ. The V and J ends lost 1 base and 0 bases, in that order; junction bases with no gene match: 0. The CDR3, as DNA: TGTGCCAGCAGCCAAGGGACAGGGGGCTCCTACGAGCAGTACTTC. Its translation is CASSQGTGGSYEQYF.

The chain combines TRBV20-1 with TRBJ1-1; 8 bases are a match to TRBD1. The CDR3 loop spans 13 amino acids. CDR1 and CDR2 from the germline V gene are DFQATT and SNEGSKA (reference sequence). The V gene end was trimmed by 3 bases and the J gene end by 6 bases; junction bases not matched to a gene: 6. The CDR3 sequence: CSASRGQGAEAFF. The CDR3 DNA reads TGCAGTGCTAGTCGAGGACAGGGAGCTGAAGCTTTCTTT.

The chain links TRBV18 to TRBJ2-2, with D possibly TRBD1 on 6 matching bases. Trimming pared 6 bases from V and 4 bases from J, leaving 15 bases between. The CDR3 spans 15 residues. Germline V gene data show CDR1 as KGHSH and CDR2 as LQKENI. In DNA, the CDR3 is TGTGCCAGCTCCACCCTCGGACAGACCACCGGGGAGCTGTTTTTT. It specifies CASSTLGQTTGELFF.

The V call is TRBV27, the J call TRBJ2-5, with TRBD2 matching over 10 bases. Germline loops: CDR1 MNHEY, CDR2 SMNVEV (reference sequence). This CDR3 comprises 15 residues. V lost 6 bases, J lost 4 bases, and 8 bases stayed unmatched. Here the CDR3 reads CASRRSGGARETQYF. CDR3 sequence (DNA): TGTGCCAGCAGACGAAGCGGGGGGGCAAGAGAGACCCAGTACTTC.

This sequence joins TRBV15 and TRBJ2-1, with D uncertain. Trimming shortened V by 5 bases and J by 3 bases, and 20 bases separated the two germline ends. This CDR3 contains 17 residues. Germline V gene lookup returns CDR1 LNHNV and CDR2 YYDKDF (reference sequence). DNA of the CDR3: TGTGCCACCAGCCCCCCCCCTTCTGGGCCCATCTACAATGAGCAGTTCTTC. The encoded protein is CATSPPPSGPIYNEQFF.

The chain has TRBV7-8 and TRBJ1-6; D possibly corresponds to TRBD1 (6 bases). CDR1 and CDR2 from the germline V gene are SGHVS and FQNEAQ. Trimming left V 1 base short and J 9 bases short, with 10 bases between. This CDR3 comprises 14 residues. The CDR3 here is CASSLEQGSSPLHF. CDR3 coding DNA: TGTGCCAGCAGCTTAGAACAGGGTAGTTCACCCCTCCACTTT.

V gene TRBV30 combines with J gene TRBJ1-2; the match to TRBD1 covers 9 bases. This CDR3 comprises 15 residues. The germline gives CDR1 GTSNPN, CDR2 SVGIG (reference sequence). The V gene end was trimmed by 3 bases and the J gene end by 7 bases; junction bases not matched to a gene: 12. CDR3 sequence reads: CAWRLQGAERGGYTF. In DNA form, the CDR3 reads TGTGCCTGGAGATTACAGGGGGCGGAAAGGGGTGGCTACACCTTC.

The V call is TRBV19, the J call TRBJ2-1, with TRBD2 matching 8 bases. The CDR3 sequence is 15 residues long. V gave up 4 bases and J gave up 10 bases; unmatched junction bases: 12. CDR1 is LNHDA, CDR2 SQIVND, per germline (reference sequence). The CDR3 sequence: CASSTSGASGGEQFF. Written as DNA, the CDR3 is TGTGCCAGTAGTACTAGCGGAGCTTCGGGAGGGGAGCAGTTCTTC.

The rearrangement uses TRBV5-6 and TRBJ1-2, with D possibly TRBD1 on 5 matching bases. V was clipped by 4 bases and J by 6 bases, with 16 bases between them. The CDR3 runs to 14 residues. Germline assignment: CDR1 SGHDT and CDR2 YYEEEE. CDR3 bases: TGTGCCAGCAGCAAATTCAGGGTATACGATGGCTACACCTTC. It codes for CASSKFRVYDGYTF.